A selection of T cell receptor beta chains follows, all from one sample in a study of graft-versus-host responses after intestinal transplantation. Profiled with immunoSEQ multiplex PCR; TCRdb holds only in-frame clones, not every one. The data contain some 22,000 clones, 40% to 50% of them singletons. Sequences were derived from alloreactive CD8+ T cells from a mixed lymphocyte reaction culture, sampled before intestinal transplant. Receptors originate from a human patient who received an intestinal transplant. Each CDR3 is given with its conserved first and last residue. A D gene is named only where the DNA matches it firmly. Clone sizes are given selectively: once, few, many, or a class where the clone is expanded.

abundance	j_gene	d_gene	v_gene	CDR3aa	CDR3nt
once	TRBJ2-1	TRBD1	TRBV2	CASSVWSGQGGEQFF	TGTGCCAGCAGTGTTTGGTCCGGACAGGGCGGCGAGCAGTTCTTC
.	TRBJ2-5	.	TRBV5-6	CASSLAGVGQETQYF	TGTGCCAGCAGCTTGGCGGGGGTGGGACAAGAGACCCAGTACTTC
few	TRBJ2-7	.	TRBV6-1	CAISDLYEQYF	TGTGCCATCAGTGATTTATACGAGCAGTACTTC
.	TRBJ2-2	.	TRBV7-3	CASSLSHTGELFF	TGTGCCAGCAGCTTAAGCCACACCGGGGAGCTGTTTTTT
.	TRBJ2-2	TRBD1	TRBV15	CATSHAGPGQGRTGELFF	TGTGCCACCAGCCATGCCGGCCCCGGACAGGGTAGGACCGGGGAGCTGTTTTTT
few	TRBJ2-5	.	TRBV6-6	CASNPRGAKETQYF	TGTGCCAGCAACCCAAGGGGGGCAAAAGAGACCCAGTACTTC
.	TRBJ2-7	.	TRBV19	CASSRGFTMDYEQYF	TGTGCCAGTAGTCGAGGCTTTACTATGGACTACGAGCAATACTTC
few	TRBJ2-7	TRBD2	TRBV30	CAWSVLAGAGEQYF	TGTGCCTGGAGTGTTTTAGCGGGAGCTGGAGAGCAGTACTTC
few	TRBJ1-5	.	TRBV6-5	CASSPTAPNQPQHF	TGTGCCAGCAGCCCGACTGCTCCCAATCAGCCCCAGCATTTT
medium-sized	TRBJ2-1	.	TRBV5-4	CASTTNRDGRNNEQFF	TGTGCCAGCACCACAAACCGGGACGGCCGGAACAATGAGCAGTTCTTC
.	TRBJ2-5	.	TRBV7-3	CASSTGPQETQYF	TGTGCCAGCAGCACAGGACCGCAAGAGACCCAGTACTTC
.	TRBJ2-1	.	TRBV11-2	CASSFLTSYNEQFF	TGTGCCAGCAGCTTTCTTACCTCCTACAATGAGCAGTTCTTC
.	TRBJ1-4	TRBD1	TRBV27	CASRRTGRSVTNEKLFF	TGTGCCAGCAGGAGGACAGGGAGAAGTGTAACTAATGAAAAACTGTTTTTT
.	TRBJ2-1	TRBD2	TRBV5-4	CASSQGLAGGEQFF	TGTGCCAGCAGCCAGGGACTAGCGGGAGGGGAGCAGTTCTTC
few	TRBJ2-1	.	TRBV9	CASSASASHEQFF	TGTGCCAGCAGCGCCTCGGCCAGCCATGAGCAGTTCTTC
.	TRBJ2-1	TRBD1	TRBV9	CASSVGQGYYNEQFF	TGTGCCAGCAGCGTAGGACAGGGGTACTACAATGAGCAGTTCTTC
few	TRBJ2-5	.	TRBV5-1	CASSFFSGSQETQYF	TGCGCCAGCAGCTTCTTTTCAGGGTCCCAAGAGACCCAGTACTTC
few	TRBJ2-1	.	TRBV5-1	CASRKDGSSYNEQFF	TGCGCCAGCAGGAAGGACGGTAGCTCCTACAATGAGCAGTTCTTC
once	TRBJ1-1	.	TRBV20-1	CSADTYTEAFF	TGCAGTGCTGACACGTACACTGAAGCTTTCTTT
once	TRBJ2-3	.	TRBV28	CASSLGGHPTDTQYF	TGTGCCAGCAGCTTGGGGGGGCACCCCACAGATACGCAGTATTTT
few	TRBJ2-7	TRBD2	TRBV12-5	CASGAGGPLGEQYF	TGTGCTAGTGGGGCGGGAGGGCCTCTTGGGGAGCAGTACTTC
.	TRBJ2-2	TRBD2	TRBV7-2	CASSLELAGTGELFF	TGTGCCAGCAGCTTAGAACTAGCGGGCACCGGGGAGCTGTTTTTT
few	TRBJ1-5	TRBD1	TRBV28	CASSLLQGWNNQPQHF	TGTGCCAGCAGTCTCCTACAGGGGTGGAATAATCAGCCCCAGCATTTT
medium-sized	TRBJ1-1	TRBD1	TRBV19	CASSSSGTVNTEAFF	TGTGCCAGTAGTTCGTCCGGGACAGTGAACACTGAAGCTTTCTTT
.	TRBJ2-1	TRBD2	TRBV6-4	CASSRTSGKYEQFF	TGTGCCAGCAGTCGGACTAGCGGGAAGTATGAGCAGTTCTTC
.	TRBJ2-1	TRBD1	TRBV5-6	CASSLLGTGANEQFF	TGTGCCAGCAGCTTGCTGGGGACAGGGGCCAATGAGCAGTTCTTC
medium-sized	TRBJ1-5	.	TRBV27	CASRWAAYSNQPQHF	TGTGCCAGCAGGTGGGCAGCGTATAGCAATCAGCCCCAGCATTTT
.	TRBJ2-1	.	TRBV4-1	CASSQESGTPLGNEQFF	TGCGCCAGCAGCCAAGAATCCGGAACTCCCCTGGGCAATGAGCAGTTCTTC
.	TRBJ1-1	.	TRBV6-5	CASSYSWGLNTEAFF	TGTGCCAGCAGTTACTCGTGGGGATTGAACACTGAAGCTTTCTTT
.	TRBJ2-1	.	TRBV14	CASSQGMGRRRDNEQFF	TGTGCCAGCAGCCAGGGAATGGGGCGCCGCAGGGACAATGAGCAGTTCTTC
.	TRBJ2-3	.	TRBV5-1	CASSLDTGRSDTQYF	TGCGCCAGCAGCTTAGACACAGGGAGGTCAGATACGCAGTATTTT
few	TRBJ2-7	.	TRBV10-3	CAISGGARYEQYF	TGTGCCATCAGTGGGGGGGCGCGCTACGAGCAGTACTTC
once	TRBJ2-7	TRBD1	TRBV7-8	CASSTWDRGLPEQYF	TGTGCCAGCAGCACCTGGGACAGGGGTTTACCCGAGCAGTACTTC
.	TRBJ1-5	TRBD1	TRBV5-6	CASSPAGTAHIVGNQPQHF	TGTGCCAGCAGCCCCGCGGGGACAGCACATATAGTAGGCAATCAGCCCCAGCATTTT
few	TRBJ2-3	.	TRBV9	CASSPQTVKDTQYF	TGTGCCAGCAGCCCCCAGACAGTGAAAGATACGCAGTATTTT
.	TRBJ1-5	.	TRBV12-5	CASGLVHKVPNTYSNQPQHF	TGTGCTAGTGGTTTGGTGCACAAGGTCCCAAACACGTATAGCAATCAGCCCCAGCATTTT
few	TRBJ2-3	TRBD2	TRBV2	CASRGGLAPTDTQYF	TGTGCCAGCAGGGGGGGACTAGCGCCGACAGATACGCAGTATTTT
.	TRBJ2-3	.	TRBV10-1	CASSADWRTDTQYF	TGCGCCAGCAGTGCGGACTGGCGCACAGATACGCAGTATTTT